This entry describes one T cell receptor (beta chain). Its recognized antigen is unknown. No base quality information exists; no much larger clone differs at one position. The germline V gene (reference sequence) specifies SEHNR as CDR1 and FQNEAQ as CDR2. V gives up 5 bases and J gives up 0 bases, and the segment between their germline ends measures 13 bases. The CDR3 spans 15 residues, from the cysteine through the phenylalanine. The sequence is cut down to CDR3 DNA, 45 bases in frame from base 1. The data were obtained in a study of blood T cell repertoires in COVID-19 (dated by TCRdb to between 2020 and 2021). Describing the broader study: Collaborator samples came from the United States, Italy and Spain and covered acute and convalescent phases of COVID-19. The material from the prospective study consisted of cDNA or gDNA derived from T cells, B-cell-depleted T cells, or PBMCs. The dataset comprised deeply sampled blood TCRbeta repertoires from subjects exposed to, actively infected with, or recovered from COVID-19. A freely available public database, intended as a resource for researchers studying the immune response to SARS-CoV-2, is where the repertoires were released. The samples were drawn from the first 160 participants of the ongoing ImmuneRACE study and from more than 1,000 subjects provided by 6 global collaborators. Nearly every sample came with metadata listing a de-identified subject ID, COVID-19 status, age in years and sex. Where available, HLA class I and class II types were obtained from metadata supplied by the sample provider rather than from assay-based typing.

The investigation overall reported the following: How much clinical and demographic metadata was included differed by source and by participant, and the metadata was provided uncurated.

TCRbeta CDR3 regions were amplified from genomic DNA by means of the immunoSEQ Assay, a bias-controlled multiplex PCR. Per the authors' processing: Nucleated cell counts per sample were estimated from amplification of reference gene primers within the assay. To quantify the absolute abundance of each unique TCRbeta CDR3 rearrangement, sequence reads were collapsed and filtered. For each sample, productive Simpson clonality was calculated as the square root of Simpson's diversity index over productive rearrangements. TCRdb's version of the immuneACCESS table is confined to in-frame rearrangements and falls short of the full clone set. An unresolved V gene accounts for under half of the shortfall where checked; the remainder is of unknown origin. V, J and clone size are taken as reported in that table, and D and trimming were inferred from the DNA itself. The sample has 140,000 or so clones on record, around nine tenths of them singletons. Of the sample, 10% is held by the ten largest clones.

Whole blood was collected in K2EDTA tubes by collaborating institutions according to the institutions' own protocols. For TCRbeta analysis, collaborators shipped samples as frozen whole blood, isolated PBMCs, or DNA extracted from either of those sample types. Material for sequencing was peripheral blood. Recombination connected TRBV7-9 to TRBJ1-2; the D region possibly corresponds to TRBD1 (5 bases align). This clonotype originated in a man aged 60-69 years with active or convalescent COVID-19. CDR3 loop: CASSRVQEANYGYTF. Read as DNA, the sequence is TGTGCCAGCAGCCGTGTACAGGAAGCTAACTATGGCTACACCTTC.